One sample yielded the 10 T cell receptor beta chains listed below, sequenced in a study of blood T cell repertoires in COVID-19. Measured with immunoSEQ multiplex PCR; TCRdb has only the in-frame clones, and not every one. This sample has 200,000 or so clones, with over 80% found just once. The sample comprised peripheral blood. These receptors were obtained from a woman younger than 45 with acute or convalescent COVID-19.

The chain recombines TRBV21-1 with TRBJ2-1; TRBD1 is the table's D call and was not checked against the DNA. TRBV21-1 is given as a pseudogene. CDR3 size: 16 residues. The CDR3 reads CASSIPGQGMWNEQFF. The CDR3 DNA sequence: TGTGCCAGCAGTATCCCAGGACAGGGGATGTGGAATGAGCAGTTCTTC.

The chain has TRBV19 and TRBJ1-2; 8 bases are a match to TRBD1. Germline V gene sequence: CDR1 LNHDA, CDR2 SQIVND (reference sequence). This CDR3 is 14 amino acids long. The V and J ends lost 3 bases and 5 bases, in that order; junction bases with no gene match: 5. The CDR3 DNA sequence: TGTGCCAGTAGTATCGACAGGGGCGGGTATGGCTACACCTTC. It yields the protein CASSIDRGGYGYTF.

The rearrangement uses TRBV7-2 and TRBJ1-4; D not certain. V gave up 1 base and J gave up 4 bases, with 10 bases separating them. The germline gives CDR1 SGHTA, CDR2 FQGNSA. The CDR3 is 15 residues long. CDR3 amino acids: CASSLEALVNEKLFF. Written as DNA, the CDR3 is TGTGCCAGCAGCTTAGAAGCACTAGTTAATGAAAAACTGTTTTTT.

The chain joins TRBV7-2 to TRBJ2-3, with 12 bases that match TRBD2. J was trimmed by 6 bases and V by 4 bases; bases with no gene match: 5. The V gene's germline CDR1 is SGHTA and CDR2 FQGNSA. This CDR3 region has 15 residues. CDR3 in amino acids: CASSYRTSGVDTQYF. CDR3 nucleotides: TGTGCCAGCAGCTATAGGACTAGCGGGGTGGATACGCAGTATTTT.

The gene calls are TRBV7-2 and TRBJ1-2, with TRBD1 identical over 11 bases. CDR3 length: 15 residues. The V and J ends lost 2 bases and 7 bases, in that order; junction bases with no gene match: 6. Germline V gene sequence: CDR1 SGHTA, CDR2 FQGNSA. CDR3 coding DNA: TGTGCCAGCAGCTTACTCGGACAGGGGGCTCGTGGCTACACCTTC. It translates to CASSLLGQGARGYTF.

This clone was seen only once. The gene calls are TRBV13 and TRBJ2-1, with 12 bases fitting TRBD2. CDR3 length: 19 residues. Germline V gene data show CDR1 as PRHDT and CDR2 as FYEKMQ (reference sequence). V lost 0 bases and J lost 8; bases outside the gene matches: 14. CDR3 in DNA: TGTGCCAGCAGCTTAGGCCTAAGTCCCACGACTAGCGGGAGTGATGAGCAGTTCTTC. Translation gives CASSLGLSPTTSGSDEQFF.

J is TRBJ1-2 and V is TRBV3-1 (or the pseudogene TRBV3-2); tentative D call: TRBD1 (5 bases). Germline loops: CDR1 LGHDT, CDR2 YNNKEL (reference sequence). Trimming removed 4 bases at V and 4 bases at J, with 13 bases between. The CDR3 spans 14 residues. In DNA form, the CDR3 reads TGTGCCAGCAGCCTGGACACAACTTCCTATGGCTACACCTTC. This translates into CASSLDTTSYGYTF.

This rearrangement joins TRBV2 to TRBJ1-5; D uncertain. CDR1 and CDR2 (germline): SNHLY, FYNNEI. The CDR3 runs to 12 residues. V shed 8 bases and J shed 7 bases, with 12 bases lying between them. The CDR3 DNA reads as TGTGCCAGCGCAGAGGTGATCCAGCCCCAGCATTTT. Translating it yields CASAEVIQPQHF.

V usage is TRBV30 and J usage is TRBJ1-2; TRBD1 might be the D (5 bases). Germline V gives CDR1 GTSNPN, CDR2 SVGIG (reference sequence). Trimming pared 7 bases from V and 4 bases from J, leaving 10 bases between. The CDR3 totals 11 residues. The CDR3 spells CALNRPYGYTF. CDR3 DNA sequence: TGTGCCTTGAACAGGCCCTATGGCTACACCTTC.

J is TRBJ1-2 and V is TRBV28; tentative D call: TRBD1 (5 bases). V was shortened by 7 bases and J by 5 bases, with 14 bases between the two germline ends. Germline CDR1 and CDR2: MDHEN and SYDVKM. The CDR3 has 13 amino acids. This chain's CDR3 is CASMPRESYGYTF. CDR3 nucleotide sequence: TGTGCCAGCATGCCCAGGGAATCGTATGGCTACACCTTC.